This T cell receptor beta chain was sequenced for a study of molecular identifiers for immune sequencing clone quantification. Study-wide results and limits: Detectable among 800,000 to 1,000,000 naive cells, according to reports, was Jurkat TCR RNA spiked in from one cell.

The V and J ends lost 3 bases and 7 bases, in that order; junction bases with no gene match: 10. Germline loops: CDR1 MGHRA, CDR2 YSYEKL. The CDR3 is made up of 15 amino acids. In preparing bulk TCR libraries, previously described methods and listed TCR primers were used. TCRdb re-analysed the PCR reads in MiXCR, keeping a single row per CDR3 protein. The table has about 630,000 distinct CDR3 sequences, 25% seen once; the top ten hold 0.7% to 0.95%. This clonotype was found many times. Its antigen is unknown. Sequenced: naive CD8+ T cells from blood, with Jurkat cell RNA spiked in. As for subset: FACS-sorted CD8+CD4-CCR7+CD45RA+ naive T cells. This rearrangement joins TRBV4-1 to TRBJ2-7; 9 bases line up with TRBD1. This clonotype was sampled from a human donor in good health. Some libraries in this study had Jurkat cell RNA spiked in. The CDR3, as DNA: TGCGCCAGCAGCCACCAGGACAGGGGTTCGGAAGAGCAGTACTTC. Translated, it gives CASSHQDRGSEEQYF.